Reported below is one T cell receptor beta chain. The sample belongs to a study of blood T cell repertoires in COVID-19. In the study overall: Samples taken during acute and convalescent COVID-19 were collected in the United States, Italy and Spain. PBMCs, B-cell-depleted T cells, or T cells were the source of the cDNA or gDNA that made up the material.

In the original workflow: The authors estimated nucleated cell counts from reference gene primer amplification. Generated by immunoSEQ multiplex PCR, the TCRdb table keeps only in-frame clones and is missing some. V, J and clone size were drawn from that table, and D and trimming were deduced from the DNA. The data hold about 130,000 clones, with around 89% observed a single time. With 8 bases clipped from V and 5 bases from J, the junction kept 10 bases outside the gene matches. The CDR3 totals 14 residues. Germline lookup yields CDR1 MNHGY and CDR2 SAAAGT. The chain recombines TRBV6-8 with TRBJ2-5; 8 bases are a match to TRBD1. This receptor was identified in a man in his sixties or seventies with active COVID-19. Sequenced sample: peripheral blood. The CDR3 loop is CASGQTGVKETQYF. Here the CDR3 DNA reads TGTGCCAGCGGGCAGACAGGGGTTAAGGAGACCCAGTACTTC.